This T cell receptor (beta chain) derives from a study of control samples from healthy donors and cancer patients. Repertoires were generated with immunoSEQ multiplex PCR, while TCRdb's copy carries only in-frame clones and drops some. The sample yields about 130,000 clones, approximately 94% seen once. The germline V gene encodes CDR1 LGHDT and CDR2 YNNKEL (reference sequence). The V end was cut by 4 bases, the J end by 1 base, with 7 bases between. There are 13 residues in the CDR3. The rearrangement links TRBV3-1 (or the pseudogene TRBV3-2) to TRBJ1-1; D gene unclear. Sequenced material: blood. This TCR was recovered from a man aged 30 to 39 in good health. CDR3 in amino acids: CASSLVGNTEAFF. In DNA form, the CDR3 reads TGTGCCAGCAGCCTTGTGGGGAACACTGAAGCTTTCTTT.